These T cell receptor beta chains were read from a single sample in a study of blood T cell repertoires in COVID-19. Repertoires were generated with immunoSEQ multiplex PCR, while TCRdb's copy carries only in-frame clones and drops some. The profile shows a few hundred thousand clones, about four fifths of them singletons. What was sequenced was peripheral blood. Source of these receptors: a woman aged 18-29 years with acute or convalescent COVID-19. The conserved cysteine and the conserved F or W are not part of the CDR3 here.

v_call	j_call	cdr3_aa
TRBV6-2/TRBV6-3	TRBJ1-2	ASSYTPGGDYGYT
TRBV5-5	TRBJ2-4	ASSSQPGQGENIQY
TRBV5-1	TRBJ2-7	ASSFQGAEQY
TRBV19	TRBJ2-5	ASSIQLAGPGETQY
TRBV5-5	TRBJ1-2	ASSPGTVVGYT
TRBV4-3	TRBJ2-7	ASSQTFTGVPSYEQY
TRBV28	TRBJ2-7	ASSLGSGSGYEQY
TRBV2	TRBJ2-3	ASSGSGLDTQY
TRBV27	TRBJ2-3	ASSSYRGTDTQY
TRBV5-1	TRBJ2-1	ASSLGGASGSNYEQF
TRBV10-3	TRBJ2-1	AISEGIGGQVEQF
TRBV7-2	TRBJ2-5	ASSSKGKGLAGVRETQY
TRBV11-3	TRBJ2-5	ASSLGATGAETQY
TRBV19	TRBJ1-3	ASSRGTTSSGNTIY
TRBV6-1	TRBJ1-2	ASSESSYGYT
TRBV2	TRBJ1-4	ASSPREEIEKLF
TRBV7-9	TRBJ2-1	ASSFQAGMGNEQF
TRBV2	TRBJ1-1	ASSREGNTEAF
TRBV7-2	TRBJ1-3	ASSSRLGGGTTGNTIY
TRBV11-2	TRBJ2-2	ASTGGTGELF
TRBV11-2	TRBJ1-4	ASTSGEKLF
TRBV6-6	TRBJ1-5	ASSPPADRLSQPQH
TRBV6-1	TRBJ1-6	ASSEFGRGSPLH
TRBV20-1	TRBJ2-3	SASLTGVDTQY
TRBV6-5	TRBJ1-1	ASRASWGGNTEAF
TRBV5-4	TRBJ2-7	ASSTRTSGTINYEQY
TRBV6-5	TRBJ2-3	ASSIAGESTDTQY
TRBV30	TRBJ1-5	AWSLEIYQPQH
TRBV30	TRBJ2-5	AWSVLGETQY
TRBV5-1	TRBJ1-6	ASSPTGMQEFMTPLH
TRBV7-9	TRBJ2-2	ASSLDSGKTGELF
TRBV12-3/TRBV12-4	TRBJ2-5	ASSFFGETQY
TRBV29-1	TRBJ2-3	SAQLAYTDTQY
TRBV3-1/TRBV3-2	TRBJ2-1	ASSQVGRDEQF
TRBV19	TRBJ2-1	ASSPLSASGSLMRGNEQF
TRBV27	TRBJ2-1	ASSLKGLAGGGSYNEQF
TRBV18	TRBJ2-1	ASSPSSGAYNEQF
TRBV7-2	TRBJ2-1	ASSLVEAGNEQF
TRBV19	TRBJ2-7	ASSPPDGVSYEQY
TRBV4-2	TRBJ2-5	ASSQDWDVTGKTQY